This T cell receptor beta chain was captured by sequencing in a study of monozygotic twins with inflammatory bowel disease (dated by TCRdb to the late 2010s). Background on the whole study: In total, about 28 monozygotic twin pairs made up the full study: 19 Danish pairs, all IBD-discordant, plus nine German pairs, of which four were IBD-concordant and five were IBD-discordant. Disease-associated traits were sought mainly through comparisons between IBD patients and their genetically identical healthy co-twins within discordant pairs. Each individual had, on average, about 151 000 unique TCRalpha sequences and 181 000 unique TCRbeta sequences available for analysis. What the authors observed across the whole study: Repertoire similarity did not differ between concordant and discordant twins, which could be due to limited statistical power. Distinction between different T cell subtypes could not be achieved in the analysis. Because patients received different immunosuppressive treatments, the repertoires may have picked up extra background noise and variability between individuals. A decrease in TCRbeta repertoire diversity, as measured by inverse Simpson index, was observed in IBD patients compared with their healthy co-twins. No single strong signal or clonotype linked to IBD turned up in the results, so the idea that one exists was not supported. Compared with healthy twins, IBD patients shared fewer clonotypes with other individuals, and the difference was most pronounced in patients with signs of disease activity.

From cysteine to phenylalanine, the CDR3 is 14 amino acids long. The coding DNA is unavailable. CDR1 and CDR2 are read off the germline V gene (reference sequence) as MNHEY and SMNVEV. Libraries came from 5' RACE. The input for every TCR library was around 4,000 ng of total RNA. cDNA was synthesized with SMARTScribe reverse transcriptase in eight separate reactions per sample. During cDNA synthesis, template switching was used to introduce unique molecular identifiers that contained a 6-nucleotide sample barcode. TCRalpha and TCRbeta cDNA was amplified in two nested PCRs of about 17 and 10 cycles, and bead purification was carried out after each PCR. Before amplification, the cDNA was treated with uracil DNA-glycosylase and purified using the QIAquick PCR purification kit. The second PCR was the step at which Illumina TruSeq-compatible adapters and sample-specific barcodes were added. Library quality and concentration were assessed using TapeStation and Qubit, and approximately 5 ng of each library was pooled. Pooled libraries were sequenced on an Illumina HiSeq2500 single-index Rapid Run with 2 x 100 bp reads and custom sequencing primers. The source study handled its data this way. UMI-based consensus assembly with MiGEC version 1.2.6 was used to correct PCR and sequencing errors. MiXCR version 2.1.1 was used to carry out V(D)J alignment, clonotype assembly and CDR3 extraction. To normalise gene usage, clonotype sharing and MAIT/NKT TCR abundance, the top 1000, 10 000 and 20 000 clonotypes in each sample were analysed. Diversity was computed as the inverse Simpson index with the vegan R package after downsampling to 27 000 UMIs. Paired Mann-Whitney U tests on discordant twin pairs were used, with Benjamini-Hochberg multiple-testing correction. Following TCRdb reprocessing, every CDR3 protein sequence forms one entry, and DNA is not provided. It is TCRdb's table, rather than the study itself, that gives the V and J calls and clone size. This sample's records show some 200,000 distinct CDR3 sequences. Roughly 1.5% of the sample belongs to the ten largest clones.

A roughly 2.6 ml peripheral blood sample was drawn into PAXgene tubes per donor and stored at -80°C. Without any T cell sorting, total RNA was extracted from whole blood using the PAXgene blood miRNA kit on an automated QIAcube. Deep TCRalpha and TCRbeta repertoire profiling with unique molecular barcoding was performed on peripheral blood of monozygotic twin pairs concordant or discordant for inflammatory bowel disease. Smoking habits were recorded for all twin pairs, and individuals were classified as current, former or never smokers. In the case of this clonotype: What antigen it recognizes has not been identified.

The specimen was blood. The sequence was collected from a human donor with ulcerative colitis or Crohn's disease, or a healthy co-twin of an affected twin (not recorded which). The V gene is TRBV27 and the J gene is TRBJ2-3; TCRdb designates TRBD1, a call that cannot be tested without DNA. CDR3 region: CASSSTGDGDTQYF.